Described below is a single T cell receptor beta chain sequence and its context. Germline-derived CDR1 and CDR2 are MNHEY and SMNVEV (reference sequence). The CDR3 sequence is 15 residues long. V lost 5 bases, J lost 2 bases, and 3 bases stayed unmatched. This specimen comes from a study of shared clonotypes between healthy human individuals. Study-wide background: Three CD4 naive, three CD4 memory, two CD8 naive and one CD8 memory plate were used per donor.

The naive CD8 subset, CD45RO-negative cells positively selected for CCR7, excluded terminally differentiated effector memory CD45RA+ cells. The study enrolled healthy HIV-negative adults without recent acute infections or vaccinations as donors. About 30,000 T cell genomes (approximately 210 ng DNA) went into each sorted-subset replicate. Profiled with immunoSEQ multiplex PCR; TCRdb holds only in-frame clones, not every one. This sample yields about 1,900,000 clones, of which 85% to 95% are seen a single time; more than 0.95% belongs to the top ten. The clonotype originates from a man aged 18 to 35 in good health. Sequenced material: naive CD8+ T cells sorted from blood. This chain links TRBV27 with TRBJ2-7; 13 nucleotides agree with TRBD2. The CDR3 coding sequence is TGTGCCAGCAGTCATGGACTAGCGGGGGCCTACGAGCAGTACTTC. Protein product: CASSHGLAGAYEQYF.